This is a list of T cell receptor beta chains from one sample in a study of blood T cell repertoires in COVID-19. Profiled with immunoSEQ multiplex PCR; TCRdb holds only in-frame clones, not every one. The table includes approximately 500,000 clones, 70% to 90% detected once. Sequencing was done on a sample of peripheral blood. The receptors originated from a human donor in a cohort sampled during active COVID-19. The conserved cysteine and the conserved F or W are not part of the CDR3 here.

j_call v_call cdr3_aa
TRBJ2-3 TRBV7-2 ASSTRQGPDTQY
TRBJ1-1 TRBV3-1/TRBV3-2 ASSHRDIGKEAF
TRBJ1-2 TRBV7-9 ASSPGGDTRHANYGYT
TRBJ1-2 TRBV29-1 SVGGTASYGYT
TRBJ1-5 TRBV19 ASSIGVFGPQH
TRBJ2-7 TRBV15 ATSTGSYEQY
TRBJ1-5 TRBV12-3/TRBV12-4 ASSLVSGQPQH
TRBJ1-2 TRBV6-5 ASSYSGGLKGGYT
TRBJ2-7 TRBV2 ASTRSYEQY
TRBJ2-5 TRBV9 ASSVRPSGRAQETQY
TRBJ2-3 TRBV6-2/TRBV6-3 ASSRLAGRGDTQY
TRBJ2-1 TRBV9 ASSVESSGTRQF
TRBJ1-1 TRBV27 ASSRQGKNTEAF
TRBJ2-2 TRBV19 ASSAGGDTGELF
TRBJ2-7 TRBV30 AWRGTGAFYEQY
TRBJ1-2 TRBV4-1 ASRRGQGAFANYGYT
TRBJ2-5 TRBV30 AWSVNPRGETQY
TRBJ2-7 TRBV11-2 ASSFHYNPGLAGSYEQY
TRBJ2-5 TRBV19 ASSSAGVSETQY
TRBJ2-2 TRBV6-5 ASTISRLVYGELF
TRBJ2-2 TRBV7-3 ASSLQGAGGFSGELF
TRBJ2-3 TRBV7-8 ASSLRFLAVTFSTDTQY
TRBJ2-3 TRBV29-1 SASLDTQY
TRBJ2-7 TRBV6-1 ASSDPAGGIYEQY
TRBJ2-3 TRBV5-5 ASSLISTDTQY
TRBJ1-1 TRBV28 ATVQSGARTEAF
TRBJ1-2 TRBV5-1 ASSAPGIYGYT
TRBJ1-2 TRBV6-1 ASSEKGGQGAYNYGYT
TRBJ1-3 TRBV6-5 ASSTQGSAGNTIY
TRBJ2-7 TRBV7-6 ASSLGGRDDEQY
TRBJ2-3 TRBV10-3 AISFSLDTQY
TRBJ2-7 TRBV3-1/TRBV3-2 ASSQRRASYEQY
TRBJ1-5 TRBV7-2 ASSLAGDSRSEPQH
TRBJ1-2 TRBV20-1 SPTGSYGYT
TRBJ1-2 TRBV7-3 ASSLTGDRAHYGYT
TRBJ1-5 TRBV28 ASSLFGRGRSNQPQH
TRBJ2-7 TRBV4-2 ASSQDVEDRASYEQY